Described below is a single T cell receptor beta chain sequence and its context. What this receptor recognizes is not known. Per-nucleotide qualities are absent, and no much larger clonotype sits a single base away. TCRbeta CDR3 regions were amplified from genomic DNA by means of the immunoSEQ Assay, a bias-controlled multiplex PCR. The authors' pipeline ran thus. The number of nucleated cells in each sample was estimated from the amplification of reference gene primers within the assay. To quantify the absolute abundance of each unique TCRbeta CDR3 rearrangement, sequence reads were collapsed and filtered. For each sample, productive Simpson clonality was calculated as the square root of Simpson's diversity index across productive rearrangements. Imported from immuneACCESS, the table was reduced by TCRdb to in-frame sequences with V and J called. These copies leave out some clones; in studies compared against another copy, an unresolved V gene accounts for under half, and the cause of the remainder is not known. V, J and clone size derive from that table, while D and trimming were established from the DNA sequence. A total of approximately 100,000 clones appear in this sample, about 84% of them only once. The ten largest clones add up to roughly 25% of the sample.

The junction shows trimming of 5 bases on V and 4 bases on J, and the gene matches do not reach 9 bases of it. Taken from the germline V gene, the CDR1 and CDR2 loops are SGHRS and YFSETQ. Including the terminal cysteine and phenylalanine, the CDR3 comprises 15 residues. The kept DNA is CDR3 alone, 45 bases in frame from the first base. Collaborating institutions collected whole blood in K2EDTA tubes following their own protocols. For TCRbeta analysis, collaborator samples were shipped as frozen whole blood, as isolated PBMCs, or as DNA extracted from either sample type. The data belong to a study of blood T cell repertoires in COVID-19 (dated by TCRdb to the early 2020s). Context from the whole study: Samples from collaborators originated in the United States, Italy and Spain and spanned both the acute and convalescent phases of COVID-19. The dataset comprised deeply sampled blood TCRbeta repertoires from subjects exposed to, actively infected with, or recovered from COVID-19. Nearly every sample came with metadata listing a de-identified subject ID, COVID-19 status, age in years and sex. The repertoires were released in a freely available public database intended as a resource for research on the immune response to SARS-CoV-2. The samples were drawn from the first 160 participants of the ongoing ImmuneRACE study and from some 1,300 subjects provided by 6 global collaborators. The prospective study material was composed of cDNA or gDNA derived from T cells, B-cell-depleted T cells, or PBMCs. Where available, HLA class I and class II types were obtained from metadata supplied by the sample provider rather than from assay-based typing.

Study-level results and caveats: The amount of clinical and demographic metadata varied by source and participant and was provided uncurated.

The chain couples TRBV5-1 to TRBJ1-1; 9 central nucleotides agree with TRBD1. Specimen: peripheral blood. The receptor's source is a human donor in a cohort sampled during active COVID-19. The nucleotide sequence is TGCGCCAGCAGACAAGACGACAGGGGGAGCACTGAAGCTTTCTTT. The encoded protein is CASRQDDRGSTEAFF.